These T cell receptor beta chains were read from a single sample in a study of regulatory T cells in long-lasting Graves disease. TCRdb re-called the multiplex PCR reads through MiXCR, storing one row per CDR3 protein. The sample has some 240,000 distinct CDR3 sequences; around 20% are singletons. Another study also made use of these data, one on T cells in Graves' hyperthyroidism and ophthalmopathy.

The sample consisted of peripheral blood mononuclear cells (PBMCs), taken at new diagnosis, from a patient treated with antithyroid drugs. The receptors shown here come from a woman under 40 with Graves disease. Each CDR3 is given with its conserved first and last residue. Each record gives: J gene, D gene, V gene, clone size, CDR3 protein, CDR3 DNA. D genes are given only for firm matches. Only part of the rows carry a size: once, few, many, or a class if the clone is expanded.

TRBJ1-4 TRBD1 TRBV20-1 many CSARARSGTVDEKLFF TGCAGTGCTAGGGCCCGGTCCGGGACAGTAGATGAAAAACTGTTTTTT
TRBJ1-1 - TRBV2 many CASNYRANTEAFF TGTGCCAGCAATTACAGGGCGAACACTGAAGCTTTCTTT
TRBJ2-7 - TRBV29-1 many CSVESSEEEYEQYF TGCAGCGTGGAATCGTCAGAAGAGGAGTACGAGCAGTACTTC
TRBJ2-1 TRBD2 TRBV11-2 many CASRQRPWLAGTSGYNEQFF TGTGCCAGCAGGCAAAGACCGTGGCTCGCCGGGACTAGCGGGTACAATGAGCAGTTCTTC
TRBJ1-2 - TRBV7-9 many CASSLVASHYGYTF TGTGCCAGCAGCTTAGTGGCCAGTCACTATGGCTACACCTTC
TRBJ2-5 TRBD1 TRBV5-1 many CASSLQGVQGETQYF TGCGCCAGCAGCCTCCAGGGGGTCCAAGGCGAGACCCAGTACTTC
TRBJ2-7 TRBD2 TRBV2 - CASSANSGLAGQYF TGTGCCAGCAGTGCAAATTCGGGACTAGCGGGGCAGTACTTC
TRBJ1-5 - TRBV28 - CASSRIGPHSNQPQHF TGTGCCAGCAGTCGAATCGGACCACATAGCAATCAGCCCCAGCATTTT
TRBJ1-2 - TRBV18 many CASSRGGGEFYGYTF TGTGCCAGCTCACGGGGCGGTGGAGAGTTCTATGGCTACACCTTC
TRBJ1-1 TRBD1 TRBV4-1 - CASSYRQGGFTEAFF TGCGCCAGCAGTTATCGACAGGGAGGTTTCACTGAAGCTTTCTTT
TRBJ1-5 - TRBV6-2/TRBV6-3 many CASCIDDSNQPQHF TGTGCCAGCTGTATAGACGATAGCAATCAGCCCCAGCATTTT
TRBJ2-3 - TRBV28 many CASSPREAGPSTDTQYF TGTGCCAGCAGTCCGAGGGAGGCAGGGCCTAGCACAGATACGCAGTATTTT
TRBJ2-7 - TRBV9 many CASSYHYEQYF TGTGCCAGCAGCTACCACTACGAGCAGTACTTC
TRBJ2-5 TRBD2 TRBV6-1 many CASKRGQVETQYF TGTGCCAGCAAGCGGGGGCAGGTAGAGACCCAGTACTTC
TRBJ1-2 - TRBV12-3/TRBV12-4 many CASRSTGYGYTF TGTGCCAGCAGATCTACAGGGTATGGCTACACCTTC
TRBJ2-1 TRBD2 TRBV11-2 - CASSRGEGSGIVLNEQFF TGTGCCAGCAGCCGCGGCGAAGGTAGCGGGATAGTTCTAAATGAGCAGTTCTTC
TRBJ2-2 - TRBV20-1 few CSATRENTGELFF TGCAGTGCTACCCGAGAGAACACCGGGGAGCTGTTTTTT
TRBJ2-6 - TRBV27 - CASSTEPGHLRSGTNVLTF TGTGCCAGCAGTACCGAACCGGGACACCTTCGCTCTGGGACCAACGTCCTGACTTTC
TRBJ1-4 - TRBV4-1 many CASSQGAYNEKLFF TGCGCCAGCAGCCAAGGTGCTTATAATGAAAAACTGTTTTTT
TRBJ1-1 - TRBV20-1 many CSADDRNTEAFF TGCAGTGCTGATGACAGGAACACTGAAGCTTTCTTT
TRBJ2-2 TRBD1 TRBV12-3/TRBV12-4 - CASRSGTGLAGELFF TGTGCCAGCAGGTCCGGGACAGGTCTAGCCGGGGAGCTGTTTTTT
TRBJ2-3 - TRBV5-1 - CASSSLGSPDTQYF TGCGCCAGCAGCTCCCTAGGATCACCAGATACGCAGTATTTT
TRBJ2-7 - TRBV28 many CASSQAFEQYF TGTGCCAGCAGTCAGGCCTTCGAGCAGTACTTC
TRBJ2-1 - TRBV7-2 many CASSLGGPPNEQFF TGTGCCAGCAGCTTGGGGGGACCACCGAATGAGCAGTTCTTC
TRBJ1-1 TRBD1 TRBV10-1 few CASSDFRTGQNTEAFF TGCGCCAGCAGTGATTTTCGGACAGGGCAGAACACTGAAGCTTTCTTT
TRBJ2-5 TRBD2 TRBV7-2 many CASSLGTSGSFQETQYF TGTGCCAGCAGCTTGGGGACTAGCGGGAGTTTTCAAGAGACCCAGTACTTC
TRBJ1-1 - TRBV7-6 many CASSLESGGDTEAFF TGTGCCAGCAGCTTAGAGTCGGGGGGGGACACTGAAGCTTTCTTT
TRBJ2-2 - TRBV7-9 many CASSHRNVNTGELFF TGTGCCAGCAGCCACAGGAATGTCAACACCGGGGAGCTGTTTTTT
TRBJ1-5 - TRBV3-1 many CASSQAVSNQPQHF TGTGCCAGCAGCCAGGCAGTTAGCAATCAGCCCCAGCATTTT